Below are 14 T cell receptor beta chains sequenced from a single sample in a study of blood T cell repertoires in COVID-19. Method: immunoSEQ multiplex PCR; TCRdb's copy keeps in-frame clones and lacks some. The sample contains approximately 150,000 clones, around 84% of which appear only once. Sequencing used peripheral blood. Source of these receptors: a woman between 45 and 65 years old in a cohort sampled during active or convalescent COVID-19.

On this clone: This CDR3 is also generated by other DNA sequences in the sample. The V gene is TRBV30, the J gene TRBJ1-1; D is unclear. With 3 bases removed from V and 4 bases from J, the gap between germline ends came to 9 bases. Germline CDR1 is GTSNPN and CDR2 is SVGIG (reference sequence). CDR3 length equals 12 residues. The chain's CDR3 is CAWSPVGTEAFF. The DNA of the CDR3 is TGTGCCTGGAGCCCAGTTGGCACTGAAGCTTTCTTT.

This chain links TRBV6-2 or TRBV6-3 with TRBJ2-7; possibly TRBD1 for D (5 bases). Germline lookup yields CDR1 MNHEY and CDR2 SVGEGT. Trimming took 4 bases from V and 2 from J, leaving 15 bases between them. This CDR3 is built from 15 residues. Here the CDR3 DNA reads TGTGCCAGCAGTTCCTGGGCCAGGGAAACCTACGAGCAGTACTTC. Translation: CASSSWARETYEQYF.

J is TRBJ1-2 and V is TRBV7-9; D is perhaps TRBD1 (5 bases). The length of the CDR3 is 14 residues. The germline V gene encodes CDR1 SEHNR and CDR2 FQNEAQ (reference sequence). Trimming shortened V by 1 base and J by 10 bases, and 16 bases separated the two germline ends. The CDR3 DNA reads as TGTGCCAGCAGCTTAGAACTCCTCCAGGGTCCCTACACCTTC. It translates to CASSLELLQGPYTF.

The chain employs TRBV5-1 and TRBJ1-5; no clear D gene. The CDR3 covers 14 residues. Germline V lookup: CDR1 SGHRS, CDR2 YFSETQ. V lost 7 bases and J 0 bases, leaving 11 bases between the germline ends. The CDR3 sequence: CASEGRDSNQPQHF. The CDR3 DNA reads as TGCGCCAGCGAGGGTAGGGATAGCAATCAGCCCCAGCATTTT. The full variable domain, rest sourced from reference TRBV5-1 and TRBJ1-5, is KAGVTQTPRYLIKTRGQQVTLSCSPISGHRSVSWYQQTPGQGLQFLFEYFSETQRNKGNFPGRFSGRQFSNSRSEMNVSTLELGDSALYLCASEGRDSNQPQHFGDGTRLSIL.

This chain joins TRBV3-1 (or the pseudogene TRBV3-2) and TRBJ2-5, with 7 bases identical to TRBD1. Trimming at V came to 2 bases and at J to 4 bases, leaving 4 bases not matched to a gene. The CDR3 covers 14 residues. Germline CDR1 reads LGHDT; CDR2 reads YNNKEL (reference sequence). The CDR3: CASSQRQGGETQYF. CDR3 DNA: TGTGCCAGCAGCCAACGACAGGGTGGAGAGACCCAGTACTTC.

The J gene is TRBJ2-1, the V gene TRBV19; 7 bases match TRBD2. J gave up 0 bases and V 7 bases, and 6 bases lay outside the gene matches. CDR1 is LNHDA, CDR2 SQIVND, per germline (reference sequence). The CDR3 has 15 amino acids. For the CDR3, the DNA is TGTGCCAGTACCCCCCGGACTAGCTCCTACAATGAGCAGTTCTTC. It translates to CASTPRTSSYNEQFF.

CDR3: CASSPTGRSSGYTF. The CDR3 nucleotides read TGTGCCAGCAGCCCGACAGGGCGGTCTTCTGGCTACACCTTC. The chain carries TRBV6-6 and TRBJ1-2; TRBD1 matches at 7 bases. From germline, CDR1 is MNHNY and CDR2 SVGAGI (reference sequence). Losses at the gene ends were 6 bases for V and 7 bases for J; bases not matched to a gene: 11. The CDR3 spans 14 residues.

J is TRBJ1-6 and V is TRBV6-1; D remains ambiguous. The V end lost 2 bases, the J end lost 9 bases, and 20 bases lay between the germline ends. The germline gives CDR1 MNHNS, CDR2 SASEGT. This CDR3 region has 17 residues. CDR3 sequence reads: CASSETSRGKSGSPLHF. Here the CDR3 DNA reads TGTGCCAGCAGTGAAACTTCTCGAGGGAAATCAGGTTCACCCCTCCACTTT.

This rearrangement joins TRBV3-1 (or the pseudogene TRBV3-2) to TRBJ1-2; no clear D gene. Germline CDR1 and CDR2: LGHDT and YNNKEL (reference sequence). This CDR3 region has 14 residues. Trimming shortened V by 5 bases and J by 0 bases, and 10 bases separated the two germline ends. CDR3 loop: CASSYPGTNYGYTF. CDR3 in DNA: TGTGCCAGCAGCTACCCGGGAACTAACTATGGCTACACCTTC.

The chain joins TRBV4-3 to TRBJ2-1; 11 nucleotides align to TRBD1. CDR3 length equals 15 residues. Germline loops: CDR1 LGHNA, CDR2 YSLEER. Trimming cost V 4 bases and J 7 bases; bases outside gene matches: 6. The CDR3 bases are TGCGCCAGCAGCCTTGGGACAGGGGGTTCGAATGAGCAGTTCTTC. Its protein product is CASSLGTGGSNEQFF.

The chain recombines TRBV7-8 with TRBJ1-1; 8 nucleotides align to TRBD1. J lost 0 bases, V lost 5 bases, and 5 bases had no gene match. The CDR3 is made up of 15 amino acids. The V gene's germline CDR1 is SGHVS and CDR2 FQNEAQ. CDR3 DNA: TGTGCCAGCAGCCCAAACAGGGGGATGAACACTGAAGCTTTCTTT. This gives the protein CASSPNRGMNTEAFF.

V gene TRBV19 combines with J gene TRBJ1-2; D gene uncertain. The CDR3 consists of 13 residues. CDR1 is LNHDA, CDR2 SQIVND, per germline (reference sequence). Trimming cost V 7 bases and J 3 bases, with 12 bases left between them. The CDR3 region is CASTIRVDYGYTF. The CDR3 region has the DNA TGTGCCAGTACCATCCGGGTAGACTATGGCTACACCTTC.

The CDR3 here is CASSIYVQGNTGELFF. The CDR3 DNA reads TGTGCCAGTAGTATATATGTACAGGGAAACACCGGGGAGCTGTTTTTT. This chain uses TRBV19 with TRBJ2-2; D might be TRBD1 (6 bases). Germline V lookup: CDR1 LNHDA, CDR2 SQIVND (reference sequence). CDR3 length equals 16 residues. Trimming removed 2 bases from V and 2 bases from J, with 12 bases in between. Filled out from reference TRBV19 and TRBJ2-2, the complete variable domain reads DGGITQSPKYLFRKEGQNVTLSCEQNLNHDAMYWYRQDPGQGLRLIYYSQIVNDFQKGDIAEGYSVSREKKESFPLTVTSAQKNPTAFYLCASSIYVQGNTGELFFGEGSRLTVL.

V is TRBV2 and J is TRBJ1-5; TRBD1 might be the D (5 bases). Trimming removed 0 bases from V and 6 bases from J, with 9 bases in between. There are 14 residues in the CDR3. CDR1 and CDR2 (germline): SNHLY, FYNNEI. The CDR3 spells CASSEAGGGQPQHF. CDR3 bases: TGTGCCAGCAGTGAAGCTGGGGGGGGTCAGCCCCAGCATTTT. The whole variable domain, filled in from reference TRBV2 and TRBJ1-5, reads EPEVTQTPSHQVTQMGQEVILRCVPISNHLYFYWYRQILGQKVEFLVSFYNNEISEKSEIFDDQFSVERPDGSNFTLKIRSTKLEDSAMYFCASSEAGGGQPQHFGDGTRLSIL.